This T cell receptor beta chain is drawn from a study of blood T cell repertoires in COVID-19. Study at large: T cells, B-cell-depleted T cells, or PBMCs supplied cDNA or gDNA.

Trimming stripped 0 bases from V and 3 bases from J, with 12 bases between. CDR3 length equals 15 residues. From germline, CDR1 is MNHNS and CDR2 SASEGT. In the authors' workflow: Reference gene primers were amplified, and this amplification served to estimate nucleated cell counts. Measured with immunoSEQ multiplex PCR; TCRdb has only the in-frame clones, and not every one. For V, J and clone size, that table is used; D and trimming come from the DNA. The table lists 200,000 to 250,000 clones, around 84% of them singletons. What was sequenced was peripheral blood. The chain joins TRBV6-1 to TRBJ2-7, with a possible D match to TRBD2 (6 bases). This receptor was obtained from a woman aged 18-30 years with acute or convalescent COVID-19. As DNA, the CDR3 is TGTGCCAGCAGTGAAGCGGGACTGATTAACTACGAGCAGTACTTC. It is translated as CASSEAGLINYEQYF.